The 32 T cell receptor beta chains presented below share a single source sample, sequenced in a study of blood T cell repertoires in COVID-19. Method: immunoSEQ multiplex PCR; TCRdb's copy keeps in-frame clones and lacks some. The sample lists approximately 290,000 clones, about 80% occurring once. Source material: peripheral blood. These receptor sequences come from a person in their 70s with COVID-19, enrolled during active disease.

V and J are TRBV28 and TRBJ1-2; TRBD1 is a possible D gene (5 bases). CDR3 size: 15 residues. Germline V gene data show CDR1 as MDHEN and CDR2 as SYDVKM. V dropped 2 bases and J dropped 2 bases, with 12 bases sitting between them. The CDR3 here is CASSLRAGYNYGYTF. The CDR3 coding sequence is TGTGCCAGCAGTTTACGGGCAGGGTACAACTATGGCTACACCTTC.

The CDR3 protein is CASSQEVYSGLANYNEQFF. In DNA, the CDR3 is TGCGCCAGCAGCCAAGAGGTATACAGCGGACTAGCGAACTACAATGAGCAGTTCTTC. The chain joins TRBV4-3 to TRBJ2-1, with 9 bases aligning to TRBD2. This CDR3 is built from 19 residues. Germline V CDR1 and CDR2: LGHNA, YSLEER. The junction had 12 bases not matched to a gene; V was cut back by 0 bases and J by 3 bases.

The chain carries TRBV15 and TRBJ1-3; D not resolved. CDR1 LNHNV and CDR2 YYDKDF come from the germline V gene (reference sequence). V lost 1 base to trimming and J lost 2 bases, with 6 bases between them. The length of the CDR3 is 14 residues. Here the CDR3 reads CATSRGGTGNTIYF. The CDR3, as DNA: TGTGCCACCAGCAGAGGAGGTACTGGAAACACCATATATTTT.

V is TRBV25-1 and J is TRBJ1-6, with 7 bases matching TRBD1. J lost 9 bases, V lost 1 base, and 15 bases had no gene match. The CDR3 spans 18 residues. The germline gives CDR1 MGHDK, CDR2 SYGVNS. CDR3 sequence: CASSELGLTGVMGSPLHF. The DNA for the CDR3 is TGTGCCAGCAGTGAATTGGGGTTAACAGGGGTGATGGGTTCACCCCTCCACTTT.

V usage is TRBV27 and J usage is TRBJ1-4; maybe TRBD1 (5 bases). From germline, CDR1 is MNHEY and CDR2 SMNVEV (reference sequence). CDR3 length equals 14 residues. The V end lost 2 bases, the J end lost 7 bases, and 11 bases lay between the germline ends. The CDR3 region is CASSLQGLSEKLFF. CDR3 DNA: TGTGCCAGCAGTTTACAGGGCCTGAGTGAAAAACTGTTTTTT.

The chain combines TRBV6-2 or TRBV6-3 with TRBJ2-1; unclear D gene. V dropped 0 bases and J dropped 8 bases, with 5 bases sitting between them. In germline, CDR1 is MNHEY, CDR2 SVGEGT. The CDR3 consists of 12 residues. The CDR3, as DNA: TGTGCCAGCAGTTACTCGACTGATGAGCAGTTCTTC. Its protein product is CASSYSTDEQFF.

The J gene is TRBJ2-7, the V gene TRBV5-5; 9 bases match TRBD2. CDR3 size: 15 residues. Germline CDR1 and CDR2: SGHKS and YYEKEE (reference sequence). J gave up 3 bases and V 3 bases, and 7 bases lay outside the gene matches. The CDR3 region is CASSYLAGAVYEQYF. Here the CDR3 DNA reads TGTGCCAGCAGCTACTTAGCGGGGGCCGTCTACGAGCAGTACTTC.

This clone has more than one count but fewer than ten. DNA for the CDR3: TGTGCCAGCAGTTCTGGACTAGCGGGGAGATCAACATACGAGCAGTACTTC. Protein: CASSSGLAGRSTYEQYF. The chain has TRBV6-2 or TRBV6-3 and TRBJ2-7, with 12 positions matching TRBD2. V lost 4 bases, J lost 4 bases, and 11 bases stayed unmatched. Looked up from germline, CDR1 is MNHEY and CDR2 is SVGEGT. This CDR3 spans 17 amino acids.

The V call is TRBV6-1, the J call TRBJ2-7; D is possibly TRBD2 (6 bases). V was pared by 0 bases and J by 7 bases, with 19 bases between. Germline V CDR1 and CDR2: MNHNS, SASEGT. This CDR3 has 16 residues. In DNA form, the CDR3 reads TGTGCCAGCAGTGAAGCTCACGGGGGTGCTGAATGGGAGCAGTACTTC. This translates into CASSEAHGGAEWEQYF.

This chain uses TRBV7-3 with TRBJ2-1; 7 positions agree with TRBD2. After removal of 2 bases from V and 2 bases from J, the junction contained 6 bases not matched to a gene. The germline CDR1 and CDR2 sequences are SGHTA and FQGTGA. The CDR3 spans 16 residues. CDR3 residues: CASSLGVTSTYNEQFF. Here the CDR3 DNA reads TGTGCCAGCAGCTTAGGTGTGACTAGCACCTACAATGAGCAGTTCTTC.

This clone came up a few times. The CDR3 sequence is CASSLAGLLSGNTIYF. DNA for the CDR3: TGTGCCAGCAGCTTAGCGGGACTCCTCTCTGGAAACACCATATATTTT. This chain connects TRBV7-9 to TRBJ1-3; perhaps TRBD1 as D (5 bases). Germline CDR1 SEHNR, CDR2 FQNEAQ (reference sequence). The germline V and J ends were trimmed by 0 bases and 0 bases, with 9 bases remaining between them. The CDR3 loop spans 16 amino acids.

V usage is TRBV9 and J usage is TRBJ2-1; 10 bases line up with TRBD2. V gave up 1 base and J gave up 0 bases; unmatched junction bases: 1. Germline CDR1 SGDLS, CDR2 YYNGEE. The CDR3 is 16 residues long. The CDR3 region has the DNA TGTGCCAGCAGCGTACCTAGCGGGGGCTCCTACAATGAGCAGTTCTTC. This codes for CASSVPSGGSYNEQFF.

The genes are TRBV20-1 and TRBJ2-5; 7 nucleotides match TRBD1. The trim removed 3 bases at V and 1 base at J, leaving 8 bases unmatched. Germline-derived CDR1 and CDR2 are DFQATT and SNEGSKA (reference sequence). The CDR3 consists of 15 residues. The CDR3 sequence is CSASPRTGRQETQYF. The CDR3 DNA reads as TGCAGTGCTAGTCCCCGGACAGGCCGCCAAGAGACCCAGTACTTC.

The chain's CDR3 is CASSRTSGGGLDTQYF. In DNA form, the CDR3 reads TGTGCCAGTAGTAGGACTAGCGGGGGTGGTTTGGATACGCAGTATTTT. The chain couples TRBV19 to TRBJ2-3; 13 bases align to TRBD2. Germline loops: CDR1 LNHDA, CDR2 SQIVND (reference sequence). CDR3 size: 16 residues. The junction had 7 bases not matched to a gene; V was cut back by 4 bases and J by 6 bases.

This sequence joins TRBV19 and TRBJ1-3; unclear D gene. CDR3 length: 16 amino acids. V was shortened by 10 bases and J by 3 bases, with 22 bases between the two germline ends. Per germline, CDR1 LNHDA and CDR2 SQIVND (reference sequence). CDR3 sequence (DNA): TGTGCCACCCTCGATCTCCAAGGTTCGGGTGGAAACACCATATATTTT. Its protein product is CATLDLQGSGGNTIYF.

This clone was counted only a few times. This chain links TRBV4-1 with TRBJ1-4, with TRBD1 identical over 9 bases. The germline CDR1 and CDR2 sequences are MGHRA and YSYEKL. V was clipped by 0 bases and J by 8 bases; unmatched bases: 7. There are 16 residues in the CDR3. The CDR3 loop is CASSQEGTGFEEKLFF. Written as DNA, the CDR3 is TGCGCCAGCAGCCAAGAAGGGACAGGGTTTGAGGAAAAACTGTTTTTT.

The CDR3 sequence is CASSRVAGGRSSEQFF. The CDR3 DNA reads as TGTGCCAGTAGCCGGGTAGCGGGGGGGCGATCAAGTGAGCAGTTCTTC. The chain combines TRBV19 with TRBJ2-1; 11 bases align to TRBD2. Trimming removed 6 bases from V and 9 bases from J; junction bases left unmatched: 13. The CDR3 spans 16 residues. Germline CDR1 and CDR2: LNHDA and SQIVND (reference sequence).

The chain uses TRBV6-2 or TRBV6-3 and TRBJ2-7; a possible D gene is TRBD2 (6 bases). Germline V gene data show CDR1 as MNHEY and CDR2 as SVGEGT. CDR3 length equals 14 residues. The V gene lost 4 bases and the J gene lost 2 bases, with 12 bases spanning the gap. The CDR3 here is CASSFLGGPYEQYF. DNA for the CDR3: TGTGCCAGCAGTTTTCTGGGAGGACCCTACGAGCAGTACTTC.

The chain combines TRBV27 with TRBJ2-3; no clear D. CDR3 size: 14 residues. Germline V CDR1 and CDR2: MNHEY, SMNVEV (reference sequence). V lost 3 bases and J lost 3, with 10 bases in between. Here the CDR3 DNA reads TGTGCCAGCAGTTTCGGGTTTGGGACAGATACGCAGTATTTT. It yields the protein CASSFGFGTDTQYF.

This sequence joins TRBV5-8 and TRBJ1-6; 10 bases align to TRBD1. Germline lookup yields CDR1 SGHTS and CDR2 YDEGEE. This CDR3 has 17 residues. V gave up 5 bases and J gave up 3 bases; unmatched junction bases: 8. CDR3 protein: CASSHDRGHHYNSPLHF. CDR3 in DNA: TGTGCCAGCAGTCACGACAGGGGGCATCACTATAATTCACCCCTCCACTTT. Looking up the rest from reference TRBV5-8 and TRBJ1-6 gives the full variable domain: EAGVTQSPTHLIKTRGQQATLRCSPISGHTSVYWYQQALGLGLQFLLWYDEGEERNRGNFPPRFSGRQFPNYSSELNVNALELEDSALYLCASSHDRGHHYNSPLHFGNGTRLTVT.

This chain connects TRBV4-1 to TRBJ2-7; tentatively, D is TRBD2 (6 bases). V gave up 1 base and J gave up 3 bases, with 16 bases separating them. The CDR3 runs to 16 residues. CDR1 is MGHRA, CDR2 YSYEKL, per germline. As DNA, the CDR3 is TGCGCCAGCAGCCAAGGATTTGCGGGGCCGATCTACGAGCAGTACTTC. Translation: CASSQGFAGPIYEQYF.

This chain links TRBV19 with TRBJ2-5, with D maybe TRBD2 (6 bases). This CDR3 has 13 amino acids. The germline V gene encodes CDR1 LNHDA and CDR2 SQIVND (reference sequence). The germline V and J ends were trimmed by 4 bases and 5 bases, with 11 bases remaining between them. The CDR3 region has the DNA TGTGCCAGTAGTACGACTAGTTCCGAGACCCAGTACTTC. It codes for CASSTTSSETQYF.

The chain uses TRBV7-2 and TRBJ1-5, with TRBD1 as a possible D gene (6 bases). Trimming removed 5 bases at V and 7 bases at J, with 15 bases between. The length of the CDR3 is 14 residues. Germline lookup yields CDR1 SGHTA and CDR2 FQGNSA. CDR3: CASSNKYREQPQHF. In nucleotides, the CDR3 is TGTGCCAGCAGCAATAAGTACAGGGAGCAGCCCCAGCATTTT.

This chain uses TRBV18 with TRBJ2-3; 9 bases are a match to TRBD1. Trimming cost V 1 base and J 0 bases; bases outside gene matches: 5. Germline CDR1 and CDR2: KGHSH and LQKENI. The CDR3 consists of 17 residues. The CDR3 DNA sequence: TGTGCCAGCTCACCACGGGACAGGGTGGCTAGCACAGATACGCAGTATTTT. Amino acids: CASSPRDRVASTDTQYF. Full variable domain (outside the CDR3, taken from reference TRBV18 and TRBJ2-3): NAGVMQNPRHLVRRRGQEARLRCSPMKGHSHVYWYRQLPEEGLKFMVYLQKENIIDESGMPKERFSAEFPKEGPSILRIQQVVRGDSAAYFCASSPRDRVASTDTQYFGPGTRLTVL.

The chain combines TRBV6-6 with TRBJ1-1; D gene unclear. Trimming stripped 6 bases from V and 1 base from J, with 12 bases between. This CDR3 region has 14 residues. Germline CDR1 is MNHNY and CDR2 is SVGAGI (reference sequence). In nucleotides, the CDR3 is TGTGCCAGCAGCCCCCAAACTGCGAACACTGAAGCTTTCTTT. This gives the protein CASSPQTANTEAFF.

This clone was seen more than once but under ten times. This chain links TRBV19 with TRBJ1-3; D might be TRBD1 (6 bases). V lost 4 bases to trimming and J lost 2 bases, with 15 bases between them. The germline CDR1 and CDR2 sequences are LNHDA and SQIVND (reference sequence). The CDR3 is made up of 16 amino acids. In DNA form, the CDR3 reads TGTGCCAGTAGTACCCAGGGGAGAGTGGCTGGAAACACCATATATTTT. This translates into CASSTQGRVAGNTIYF.

This chain uses TRBV10-2 with TRBJ2-5; D may be TRBD2 (5 bases). Germline lookup yields CDR1 WSHSY and CDR2 SAAADI. The CDR3 totals 13 residues. V was cut by 6 bases and J by 3 bases, with 11 bases left in between. CDR3 nucleotides: TGCGCCAGCAGAGGGAGAGTAGAAGAGACCCAGTACTTC. It translates to CASRGRVEETQYF.

The chain joins TRBV5-5 to TRBJ1-6; D not certain. This CDR3 spans 16 amino acids. Trimming took 4 bases from V and 0 from J, leaving 11 bases between them. CDR1 and CDR2 (germline): SGHKS, YYEKEE (reference sequence). CDR3: CASSTDGSSYNSPLHF. The CDR3 DNA sequence: TGTGCCAGCAGCACAGACGGTAGCTCCTATAATTCACCCCTCCACTTT. Filled out from reference TRBV5-5 and TRBJ1-6, the complete variable domain reads DAGVTQSPTHLIKTRGQQVTLRCSPISGHKSVSWYQQVLGQGPQFIFQYYEKEERGRGNFPDRFSARQFPNYSSELNVNALLLGDSALYLCASSTDGSSYNSPLHFGNGTRLTVT.

V gene TRBV6-2 or TRBV6-3 combines with J gene TRBJ1-5, with TRBD1 matching over 8 bases. The CDR3 has 16 residues. Germline assignment: CDR1 MNHEY and CDR2 SVGEGT. V lost 5 bases and J lost 5; bases outside the gene matches: 11. The CDR3 sequence: CASSHLLDRVDQPQHF. CDR3 in DNA: TGTGCCAGCAGTCACCTACTGGACAGGGTGGATCAGCCCCAGCATTTT.

The chain recombines TRBV7-9 with TRBJ1-2, with D perhaps TRBD1 (5 bases). The V end was cut by 5 bases, the J end by 0 bases, with 13 bases between. In germline, CDR1 is SEHNR, CDR2 FQNEAQ (reference sequence). This CDR3 comprises 15 residues. CDR3 sequence: CASSQTQGANYGYTF. The CDR3 bases are TGTGCCAGCAGCCAGACCCAAGGGGCTAACTATGGCTACACCTTC.

The V gene is TRBV3-1 (or the pseudogene TRBV3-2), the J gene TRBJ2-5, with TRBD1 as a possible D gene (5 bases). The CDR3 contains 14 residues. In germline, CDR1 is LGHDT, CDR2 YNNKEL (reference sequence). Trimming cost V 1 base and J 1 base, with 7 bases left between them. This CDR3 reads CASSQGTRQETQYF. CDR3 DNA: TGTGCCAGCAGCCAAGGGACACGCCAAGAGACCCAGTACTTC.

This chain connects TRBV28 to TRBJ2-3; perhaps TRBD2 as D (6 bases). This CDR3 region has 14 residues. Germline V gene data show CDR1 as MDHEN and CDR2 as SYDVKM. V lost 7 bases and J lost 3, with 14 bases in between. CDR3 loop: CASISGGVTDTQYF. In DNA, the CDR3 is TGTGCCAGCATTTCGGGCGGGGTTACAGATACGCAGTATTTT.